The 10 T cell receptor beta chains below come from one sample, sequenced in a study of Ad26.COV2.S vaccination and SARS-CoV-2 variants. As to treatment: roughly 20 received Ad26.COV2.S at low or high dose, single or two shots; 5 received placebo; per-sample allocation not given. Specimens were obtained on day 63 following the first vaccine or placebo injection. Sequencing used immunoSEQ multiplex PCR; TCRdb keeps in-frame clones, though not all of them. The sample lists around 300,000 clones; almost 90% were seen once. Here the sequenced sample was peripheral blood, taken in a trial of Ad26.COV2.S vaccine versus placebo. These receptors came from a person aged 18 to 59 who received the Ad26.COV2.S COVID-19 vaccine or a placebo.

The V gene is TRBV18, the J gene TRBJ1-1; D is undetermined. In germline, CDR1 is KGHSH, CDR2 LQKENI. The CDR3 is 16 residues long. Trimming shortened V by 0 bases and J by 8 bases, and 19 bases separated the two germline ends. CDR3 DNA sequence: TGTGCCAGCTCACCACCGGTGGGCAGTAGGGTCACGGAAGCTTTCTTT. Its protein product is CASSPPVGSRVTEAFF.

V is TRBV10-2 and J is TRBJ1-2; D perhaps matches TRBD1 (5 bases). V was trimmed by 0 bases and J by 7 bases, leaving 24 bases between them. This CDR3 spans 18 amino acids. Germline-derived CDR1 and CDR2 are WSHSY and SAAADI. The CDR3 is CASSESTLSPWYRGGYTF. In DNA form, the CDR3 reads TGCGCCAGCAGTGAGTCGACTCTATCTCCATGGTATAGGGGTGGCTACACCTTC.

With regard to this clone: Other DNA variants within this sample encode the same CDR3. This chain joins TRBV7-9 and TRBJ1-5; no reliable D call. The V and J ends lost 1 base and 6 bases respectively, with 4 bases between them. This CDR3 contains 12 residues. CDR1 is SEHNR, CDR2 FQNEAQ, per germline (reference sequence). This CDR3 is CASSLDFQPQHF. The CDR3 DNA sequence: TGTGCCAGCAGCTTAGATTTTCAGCCCCAGCATTTT.

V usage is TRBV18 and J usage is TRBJ1-5; D is uncertain. Trimming stripped 0 bases from V and 6 bases from J, with 3 bases between. Germline V gene lookup returns CDR1 KGHSH and CDR2 LQKENI. CDR3 size: 12 residues. CDR3 nucleotide sequence: TGTGCCAGCTCACCACCGGGTCAGCCCCAGCATTTT. It encodes CASSPPGQPQHF.

The V and J genes are TRBV19 and TRBJ2-1; TRBD2 is a possible D gene (5 bases). The V end lost 4 bases, the J end lost 0 bases, and 10 bases lay between the germline ends. Germline V gene data show CDR1 as LNHDA and CDR2 as SQIVND (reference sequence). The CDR3 runs 15 residues. The CDR3 DNA is TGTGCCAGTAGTAGAACGGGGATCTCCTACAATGAGCAGTTCTTC. Amino acids: CASSRTGISYNEQFF. The variable domain in full, completed from reference TRBV19 and TRBJ2-1, reads DGGITQSPKYLFRKEGQNVTLSCEQNLNHDAMYWYRQDPGQGLRLIYYSQIVNDFQKGDIAEGYSVSREKKESFPLTVTSAQKNPTAFYLCASSRTGISYNEQFFGPGTRLTVL.

This clone showed up just once. The chain recombines TRBV14 with TRBJ2-1; TRBD2 matches 7 bases. Germline V lookup: CDR1 SGHDN, CDR2 FVKESK. The J segment lost 8 bases and the V segment lost 0 bases, leaving 16 bases of the junction unmatched. The CDR3 has 18 residues. Written as DNA, the CDR3 is TGTGCCAGCAGCCAAGAACCCGACTATGGGGGAGGGCCGGATGAGCAGTTCTTC. This encodes CASSQEPDYGGGPDEQFF.

This chain joins TRBV4-1 and TRBJ1-1, with TRBD1 as a possible D gene (5 bases). Trimming removed 1 base at V and 1 base at J, with 13 bases between. The germline gives CDR1 MGHRA, CDR2 YSYEKL. The length of the CDR3 is 16 residues. The CDR3 sequence: CASSQGGRDPNTEAFF. In nucleotides, the CDR3 is TGCGCCAGCAGCCAAGGGGGCCGGGACCCGAACACTGAAGCTTTCTTT.

The chain links TRBV18 to TRBJ2-7; 9 positions match TRBD1. From germline, CDR1 is KGHSH and CDR2 LQKENI. With 3 bases clipped from V and 4 bases from J, the junction kept 7 bases outside the gene matches. The CDR3 runs 15 residues. CDR3 sequence reads: CASSPQDRGSYEQYF. CDR3 bases: TGTGCCAGCTCACCCCAAGACAGGGGGAGTTACGAGCAGTACTTC. Based on the CDR3 plus reference TRBV18 and TRBJ2-7, the full variable domain is NAGVMQNPRHLVRRRGQEARLRCSPMKGHSHVYWYRQLPEEGLKFMVYLQKENIIDESGMPKERFSAEFPKEGPSILRIQQVVRGDSAAYFCASSPQDRGSYEQYFGPGTRLTVT.

This chain joins TRBV4-1 and TRBJ1-2; no definite D call. There are 15 residues in the CDR3. CDR1 MGHRA and CDR2 YSYEKL come from the germline V gene. V was pared by 1 base and J by 4 bases, with 13 bases between. CDR3 region: CASSQVKGGIYGYTF. The CDR3 nucleotides read TGCGCCAGCAGCCAAGTGAAGGGAGGGATCTATGGCTACACCTTC.

The chain is built from TRBV24-1 and TRBJ2-3; no definite D call. This CDR3 region has 13 residues. Germline lookup yields CDR1 KGHDR and CDR2 SFDVKD. V lost 3 bases and J 6 bases, leaving 9 bases between the germline ends. CDR3 sequence (DNA): TGTGCCACCAGTGATGGCTACTCGGATACGCAGTATTTT. Its translation: CATSDGYSDTQYF.